Below, 5 T cell receptor beta chains from the same sample are listed, as sequenced in a study of blood T cell repertoires in COVID-19. This table comes from immunoSEQ multiplex PCR, and its TCRdb copy is limited to in-frame clones, with some not included. The sample records 29,000 or so clones, nearly 80% being singletons. The sample comprised peripheral blood. All receptors derive from a woman aged 65 to 85 with acute or convalescent COVID-19.

The rearrangement uses TRBV4-2 and TRBJ1-5; no reliable D call. The CDR3 totals 17 residues. In germline, CDR1 is LGHNA, CDR2 YNFKEQ. With 0 bases removed from V and 0 bases from J, the gap between germline ends came to 12 bases. The DNA of the CDR3 is TGTGCCAGCAGCCAAGATTGGGCAGATTATAGCAATCAGCCCCAGCATTTT. As protein: CASSQDWADYSNQPQHF.

This chain joins TRBV7-9 and TRBJ1-5; 8 bases are a match to TRBD1. The V and J ends lost 4 bases and 0 bases, in that order; junction bases with no gene match: 8. The CDR3 totals 17 residues. Germline-derived CDR1 and CDR2 are SEHNR and FQNEAQ (reference sequence). In DNA form, the CDR3 reads TGTGCCAGCAGCTATAACTCGGACAGGGTTAGCAATCAGCCCCAGCATTTT. Its protein is CASSYNSDRVSNQPQHF.

The V gene is TRBV6-1, the J gene TRBJ1-2, with D hard to call. The CDR3 runs to 15 residues. The V gene's germline CDR1 is MNHNS and CDR2 SASEGT. V was cut by 0 bases and J by 0 bases, with 8 bases left in between. Written as DNA, the CDR3 is TGTGCCAGCAGTGAAGCGCCGGGAGCTAACTATGGCTACACCTTC. This codes for CASSEAPGANYGYTF.

V and J are TRBV19 and TRBJ2-1; D may be TRBD1 (6 bases). Germline-derived CDR1 and CDR2 are LNHDA and SQIVND (reference sequence). This CDR3 region has 15 residues. V was shortened by 1 base and J by 3 bases, with 10 bases between the two germline ends. The DNA of the CDR3 is TGTGCCAGTAGTATAGGACAGGCGATCTACAATGAGCAGTTCTTC. Translated: CASSIGQAIYNEQFF.

The V and J genes are TRBV10-3 and TRBJ2-2, with 8 bases aligning to TRBD1. Germline CDR1 is ENHRY and CDR2 is SYGVKD. CDR3 length: 14 amino acids. The junction had 3 bases not matched to a gene; V was cut back by 5 bases and J by 4 bases. The CDR3 here is CAISTGTGTGELFF. The CDR3 DNA is TGTGCCATCAGTACCGGGACAGGCACCGGGGAGCTGTTTTTT.